A single sample is the source of the 5 T cell receptor beta chains below, sequenced in a study of T cells in Graves' hyperthyroidism and ophthalmopathy. From RNA transcripts, TCR beta CDR3 regions were amplified. HTBI primers were employed in a first-round RT-PCR of the TCR CDR3. MiXCR was run by TCRdb on the multiplex PCR reads, yielding one entry per CDR3 protein. The sample lists almost 500,000 distinct CDR3 sequences, about 22% seen once, with approximately 49% in the top ten. The source material was blood. The source of these receptors is a woman in her seventies with Graves' ophthalmopathy.

V usage is TRBV19 and J usage is TRBJ1-2; D is unclear. This CDR3 has 14 amino acids. Trimming removed 1 base from V and 7 bases from J, with 13 bases in between. Germline CDR1 is LNHDA and CDR2 is SQIVND (reference sequence). CDR3 DNA: TGTGCCAGTAGTATAGTCTACGAGGGCTCTGGCTACACCTTC. Protein: CASSIVYEGSGYTF. Complete variable domain (other parts from reference TRBV19 and TRBJ1-2): DGGITQSPKYLFRKEGQNVTLSCEQNLNHDAMYWYRQDPGQGLRLIYYSQIVNDFQKGDIAEGYSVSREKKESFPLTVTSAQKNPTAFYLCASSIVYEGSGYTFGSGTRLTVV.

This clonotype was counted many times. CDR3 nucleotide sequence: TGCAGTGCTAGAGCCCAACAGGGCACGGCTTTCTTT. Its protein is CSARAQQGTAFF. The chain is built from TRBV20-1 and TRBJ1-1, with D possibly being TRBD1 (6 bases). The CDR3 runs to 12 residues. Germline CDR1 DFQATT, CDR2 SNEGSKA (reference sequence). Between the trimmed V and J ends, which lost 1 base and 11 bases, there was a span of 14 bases.

This clonotype was seen a handful of times. The CDR3, as DNA: TGTGCCAGCAGTTTAAGGGGAGGCGGACTAGCGGGAGCTGGCTATGAGCAGTTCTTC. It codes for CASSLRGGGLAGAGYEQFF. This rearrangement joins TRBV27 to TRBJ2-1, with 13 bases lining up with TRBD2. CDR3 length equals 19 residues. V shed 2 bases, J shed 8 bases, and the junction held 15 bases outside the gene matches. CDR1 is MNHEY and CDR2 is SMNVEV in the germline V gene (reference sequence).

This clonotype was seen a single time. The V gene is TRBV20-1, the J gene TRBJ2-7, with 9 positions matching TRBD2. The CDR3 length is 13 residues. Per the germline V gene, CDR1 is DFQATT and CDR2 is SNEGSKA (reference sequence). The trim removed 6 bases at V and 3 bases at J, leaving 6 bases unmatched. Written as DNA, the CDR3 is TGCAGTGCGACTAGCGGTCTGGTCTACGAGCAGTACTTC. Amino acids: CSATSGLVYEQYF.

At least ten counts were recorded for this clonotype. The chain combines TRBV28 with TRBJ2-5; D gene unclear. Looked up from germline, CDR1 is MDHEN and CDR2 is SYDVKM. The CDR3 contains 15 residues. V gave up 4 bases and J gave up 2 bases, with 14 bases separating them. CDR3 nucleotides: TGTGCCAGCAGTTCCCCCGCGGCAGGACAAGAGACCCAGTACTTC. Translating gives CASSSPAAGQETQYF.